Below are 20 T cell receptor beta chains sequenced from a single sample in a study of CXCR3-negative and CXCR3-positive naive CD8 T cells (dated by TCRdb to between 2019 and 2020). Sequencer: NextSeq 550. The Human TCR Profiling Kit (MiLaboratory) was used to prepare UMI-labeled 5' RACE TRB cDNA libraries. Reads reprocessed by TCRdb are summarized as one entry per CDR3 protein sequence, and DNA is absent. The sample's table lists a count of just under 45,000 distinct CDR3 sequences. The leading ten clones occupy roughly 14% of the sample. Input material: memory CD8+ T cells from blood. What the cell subset or site label conveys for this sample: conventional CD8+ memory T cells (TMEM), sorted as controls. These receptors all stem from a human donor in good health. Some clones in this sample may be carry-over from other donors' samples.

The chain is built from TRBV2 and TRBJ1-1; TCRdb designates TRBD1, a call that cannot be tested without DNA. The germline V gene encodes CDR1 SNHLY and CDR2 FYNNEI. The CDR3 is made up of 16 amino acids. The CDR3 here is CASSERGRQLNTEAFF.

The chain is built from TRBV7-9 and TRBJ1-1; the TCRdb call, TRBD1, lacks DNA for checking. CDR1 and CDR2 from the germline V gene are SEHNR and FQNEAQ (reference sequence). This CDR3 region has 12 residues. This CDR3 reads CAPTTNRVEAFF. Full variable domain (rest looked up from reference TRBV7-9 and TRBJ1-1): DTGVSQNPRHKITKRGQNVTFRCDPISEHNRLYWYRQTLGQGPEFLTYFQNEAQLEKSRLLSDRFSAERPKGSFSTLEIQRTEQGDSAMYLCAPTTNRVEAFFGQGTRLTVV.

This rearrangement joins TRBV14 to TRBJ2-1; TCRdb's assignment of TRBD1 cannot be checked, as there is no DNA. The CDR3 runs 12 residues. The V gene's germline CDR1 is SGHDN and CDR2 FVKESK. The CDR3 protein is CASTRRQGATSF.

The chain joins TRBV5-1 to TRBJ2-7; the D gene TCRdb calls, TRBD1, cannot be checked with no DNA. The CDR3 extends over 13 amino acids. CDR1 SGHRS and CDR2 YFSETQ come from the germline V gene. The CDR3 loop reads CASTGTGPTEQYF.

The chain has TRBV12-3 or TRBV12-4 and TRBJ1-5; TCRdb reports TRBD1, a call that lacks DNA to check it against. The CDR3 spans 14 residues. CDR3 amino acids: CASSQDRGSQPQHF.

CDR3 in amino acids: CASSLLSGTGFYEQYF. This chain connects TRBV28 to TRBJ2-7; the D call from TCRdb, TRBD1, cannot be confirmed without DNA. The V gene's germline CDR1 is MDHEN and CDR2 SYDVKM. This CDR3 has 16 residues.

The chain is built from TRBV28 and TRBJ2-6; TCRdb's D call, TRBD2, is unchecked because there is no DNA. The CDR3 has 14 amino acids. Germline V CDR1 and CDR2: MDHEN, SYDVKM. CDR3 protein: CASTRGYGANVLTF.

The V call is TRBV28, the J call TRBJ2-7; the TCRdb D gene call, TRBD1, has no DNA to confirm it. The CDR3 totals 16 residues. Germline V CDR1 and CDR2: MDHEN, SYDVKM. CDR3 amino acids: CASSLPRVRGANEQYF.

This chain connects TRBV7-8 to TRBJ2-7; TCRdb returns TRBD2, unconfirmable since there is no DNA. CDR1 and CDR2 from the germline V gene are SGHVS and FQNEAQ. CDR3 length equals 16 residues. The chain's CDR3 is CASSSRTSQRQGEQYF.

The rearrangement links TRBV6-2 or TRBV6-3 to TRBJ2-3; TCRdb designates TRBD1, a call that cannot be tested without DNA. Germline V gene sequence: CDR1 MNHEY, CDR2 SVGEGT. The CDR3 has 16 residues. The CDR3 is CASSYSGQGKTDTQYF.

The chain employs TRBV6-5 and TRBJ2-1; absent DNA, TCRdb's TRBD2 call cannot be checked. The CDR3 consists of 16 residues. Germline-derived CDR1 and CDR2 are MNHEY and SVGAGI. This chain's CDR3 is CASSYRLAEAYNEQFF.

The CDR3 region is CASSPQGDSYNEQFF. The V call is TRBV6-4, the J call TRBJ2-1. This CDR3 has 15 amino acids. Germline assignment: CDR1 MRHNA and CDR2 SNTAGT.

This chain joins TRBV6-6 and TRBJ2-4. Germline lookup yields CDR1 MNHNY and CDR2 SVGAGI (reference sequence). The CDR3 has 13 amino acids. The chain's CDR3 is CASSPLAKNIQYF.

The V call is TRBV5-1, the J call TRBJ2-1; TCRdb names TRBD2, which stays unverified in the absence of DNA. From germline, CDR1 is SGHRS and CDR2 YFSETQ. The CDR3 extends over 15 amino acids. The CDR3 sequence is CASSTGTSGFNEQFF. Variable domain in full (rest from reference TRBV5-1 and TRBJ2-1): KAGVTQTPRYLIKTRGQQVTLSCSPISGHRSVSWYQQTPGQGLQFLFEYFSETQRNKGNFPGRFSGRQFSNSRSEMNVSTLELGDSALYLCASSTGTSGFNEQFFGPGTRLTVL.

The chain recombines TRBV9 with TRBJ2-3; no DNA is available, so the TRBD2 call from TCRdb remains unchecked. The CDR3 has 16 residues. The germline V gene has CDR1 SGDLS and CDR2 YYNGEE. CDR3 amino acids: CASSVDRGTYTDTQYF.

The rearrangement uses TRBV20-1 and TRBJ2-7. The CDR3 consists of 14 residues. Germline CDR1 DFQATT, CDR2 SNEGSKA (reference sequence). CDR3: CSARDGTGVYEQYF.

The chain has TRBV5-1 and TRBJ2-5; absent DNA, TCRdb's TRBD1 call cannot be checked. This CDR3 has 13 residues. The germline V gene encodes CDR1 SGHRS and CDR2 YFSETQ. The CDR3 loop is CASSKGLQETQYF. The variable domain in full, with the rest retrieved from reference TRBV5-1 and TRBJ2-5, is KAGVTQTPRYLIKTRGQQVTLSCSPISGHRSVSWYQQTPGQGLQFLFEYFSETQRNKGNFPGRFSGRQFSNSRSEMNVSTLELGDSALYLCASSKGLQETQYFGPGTRLLVL.

The chain uses TRBV10-1 and TRBJ2-5; TCRdb's D gene call, TRBD1, goes unchecked for lack of DNA. The CDR3 has 18 amino acids. Germline V lookup: CDR1 WNHNN, CDR2 SYGVQD (reference sequence). CDR3 in amino acids: CASSEVEGAISSGETQYF.

J is TRBJ1-2 and V is TRBV29-1. Germline values: CDR1 SQVTM, CDR2 ANQGSEA. CDR3 length: 11 residues. CDR3 region: CSVEHLYGYTF.

This clonotype shows up as medium-sized by frequency. The V gene is TRBV7-3, the J gene TRBJ1-6; without DNA, the TCRdb call of TRBD1 cannot be checked. Germline CDR1 is SGHTA and CDR2 is FQGTGA. The CDR3 is made up of 15 amino acids. The CDR3 here is CASSSTGGAGSPLHF.